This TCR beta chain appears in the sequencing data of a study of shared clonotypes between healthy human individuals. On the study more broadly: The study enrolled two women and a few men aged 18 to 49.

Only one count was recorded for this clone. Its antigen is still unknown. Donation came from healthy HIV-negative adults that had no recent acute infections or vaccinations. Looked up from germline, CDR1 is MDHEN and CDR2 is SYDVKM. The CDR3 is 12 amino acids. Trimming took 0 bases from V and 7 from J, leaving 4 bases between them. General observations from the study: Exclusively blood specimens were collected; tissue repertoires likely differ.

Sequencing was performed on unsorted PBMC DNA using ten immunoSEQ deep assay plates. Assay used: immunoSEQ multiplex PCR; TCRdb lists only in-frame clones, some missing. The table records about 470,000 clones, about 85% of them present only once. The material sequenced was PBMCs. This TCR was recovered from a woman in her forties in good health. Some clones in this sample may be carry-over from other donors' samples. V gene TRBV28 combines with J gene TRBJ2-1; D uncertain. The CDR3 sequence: CASSLWENEQFF. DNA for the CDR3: TGTGCCAGCAGTTTATGGGAAAATGAGCAGTTCTTC.